This TCR beta chain emerged from a study of blood T cell repertoires in COVID-19. About the study: Donors in the United States, Italy and Spain gave samples during acute or convalescent COVID-19. Sample material is recorded as cDNA or gDNA derived from T cells, B-cell-depleted T cells, or PBMCs.

The germline gives CDR1 KGHDR, CDR2 SFDVKD. CDR3 length: 14 residues. V lost 2 bases, J lost 4 bases, and 8 bases lay in between. Original processing methods: Reference gene primer amplification gave nucleated cell count estimates. Some clones are missing from TCRdb's copy, which holds only in-frame ones; the method was immunoSEQ multiplex PCR. V and J calls and clone size are copied from that table; D and trimming were computed from the DNA. The profile shows over 60,000 clones, roughly 85% of them singletons. This chain links TRBV24-1 with TRBJ1-5; no clear D gene. The sample was peripheral blood. This clonotype was sampled from a man in his forties with acute or convalescent COVID-19. CDR3 amino acids: CATSDWRENQPQHF. The CDR3 nucleotides read TGTGCCACCAGTGATTGGAGGGAGAATCAGCCCCAGCATTTT.